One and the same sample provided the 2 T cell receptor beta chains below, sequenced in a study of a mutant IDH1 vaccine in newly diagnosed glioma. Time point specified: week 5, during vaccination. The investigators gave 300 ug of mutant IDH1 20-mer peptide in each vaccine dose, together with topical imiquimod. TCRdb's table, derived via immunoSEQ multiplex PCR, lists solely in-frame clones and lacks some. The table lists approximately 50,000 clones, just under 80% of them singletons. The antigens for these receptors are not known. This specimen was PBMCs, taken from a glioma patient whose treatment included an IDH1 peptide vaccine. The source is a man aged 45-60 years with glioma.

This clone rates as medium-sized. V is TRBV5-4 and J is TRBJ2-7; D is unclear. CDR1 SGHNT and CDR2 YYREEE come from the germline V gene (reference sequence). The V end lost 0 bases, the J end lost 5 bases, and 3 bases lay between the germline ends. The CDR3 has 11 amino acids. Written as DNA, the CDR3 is TGTGCCAGCAGCTTGGAGGACGAGCAGTACTTC. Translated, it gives CASSLEDEQYF. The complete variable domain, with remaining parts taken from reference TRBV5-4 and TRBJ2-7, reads ETGVTQSPTHLIKTRGQQVTLRCSSQSGHNTVSWYQQALGQGPQFIFQYYREEENGRGNFPPRFSGLQFPNYSSELNVNALELDDSALYLCASSLEDEQYFGPGTRLTVT.

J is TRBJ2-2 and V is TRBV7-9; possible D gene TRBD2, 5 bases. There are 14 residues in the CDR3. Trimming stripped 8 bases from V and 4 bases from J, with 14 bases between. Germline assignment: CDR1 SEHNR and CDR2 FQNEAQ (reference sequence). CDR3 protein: CASHARVSTGELFF. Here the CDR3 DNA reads TGTGCCAGCCACGCGAGGGTTAGCACCGGGGAGCTGTTTTTT.